What follows is one T cell receptor (beta chain) and its context. Antigen specificity is unknown. The data stem from a study of shared clonotypes between healthy human individuals. Regarding the study as a whole: Naive subsets generally exceeded memory subsets in estimated richness.

Trimming removed 4 bases from V and 5 bases from J, with 8 bases in between. CDR3 length: 12 residues. Germline lookup yields CDR1 SGHVS and CDR2 FNYEAQ. The naive CD8 fraction comprised CD45RO-negative cells positively selected for CCR7 and excluded terminally differentiated effector memory CD45RA+ cells. Some clones are missing from TCRdb's copy, which holds only in-frame ones; the method was immunoSEQ multiplex PCR. The sample has around 2,100,000 clones; 85% to 95% are singletons. Sequenced material: naive CD8+ T cells sorted from blood. The V call is TRBV7-6, the J call TRBJ2-5, with D perhaps matching TRBD1 (5 bases). The receptor was derived from a man aged 18 to 29 in good health. CDR3 sequence reads: CASSSGMETQYF. The CDR3 DNA follows: TGTGCCAGCAGCTCAGGGATGGAGACCCAGTACTTC.